The clone carrying this TCR beta chain has a single count. The data were taken from a study of blood T cell repertoires in COVID-19. Across the study: From the United States, Italy and Spain came samples of acute and convalescent COVID-19. In each case, the material was cDNA or gDNA derived from T cells, B-cell-depleted T cells, or PBMCs.

As processed by the authors: By means of reference gene primer amplification, nucleated cell counts were estimated. Clones were sequenced by immunoSEQ multiplex PCR, and TCRdb holds only the in-frame ones, with some missing. The DNA gave D and trimming, while V, J and clone size come from that table. In the table there are some 170,000 clones, 90% of which are singletons. The CDR3 loop spans 13 amino acids. Per the germline V gene, CDR1 is SGHNT and CDR2 is YENEEA. With 0 bases removed from V and 5 bases from J, the gap between germline ends came to 5 bases. The sample consisted of peripheral blood. The chain recombines TRBV11-3 with TRBJ2-1; no reliable D call. This sequence originates from a man in his 60s with active or convalescent COVID-19. The CDR3 DNA follows: TGTGCCAGCAGCTTAGAGGCAGACAATGAGCAGTTCTTC. The encoded protein is CASSLEADNEQFF.